The rows below give T cell receptor beta chains drawn from one sample of a study of T cells expressing NK-cell markers. TCRdb re-called the 5' RACE reads and catalogs CDR3 proteins one per entry, DNA excluded. The sample includes about 460,000 distinct CDR3 sequences. The sequenced sample was blood T cells: a sorted CD56 or NKG2C T cell subset, CD4+ or CD8+ T cells, or bulk PBMC T cells (not recorded which). These receptors were taken from a woman aged 45-65 years in good health. Both conserved end residues are part of each CDR3.

J gene	V gene	CDR3 length	CDR3 protein
TRBJ1-3	TRBV7-7	15	CASSLGDNSGNTIYF
TRBJ2-3	TRBV14	16	CASSQEGERRTDTQYF
TRBJ2-1	TRBV5-1	15	CASSSLTGGGNEQFF
TRBJ2-1	TRBV9	16	CASSVGVWMTMDEQFF
TRBJ2-5	TRBV24-1	15	CATSGHTTAGETQYF
TRBJ2-2	TRBV5-1	17	CASSTAGTGANTGELFF
TRBJ2-7	TRBV28	13	CASTQPSSYEQYF
TRBJ1-2	TRBV12-3/TRBV12-4	15	CASSGRGRVTAGYTF
TRBJ2-3	TRBV6-6	14	CASSGGSITDTQYF
TRBJ2-3	TRBV7-2	14	CASSNRDYTDTQYF
TRBJ1-4	TRBV6-5	15	CASSSRSAGGEKLFF
TRBJ2-1	TRBV4-1	14	CASSQDRGYNEQFF
TRBJ1-4	TRBV5-4	12	CASSLDGGKLFF
TRBJ2-1	TRBV27	13	CASGPWVYNEQFF
TRBJ1-1	TRBV10-2	16	CASTLQEGGLGTEAFF
TRBJ2-2	TRBV20-1	14	CSARPRRGPGELFF
TRBJ2-3	TRBV10-3	15	CATAQGEGRTDTQYF
TRBJ2-2	TRBV5-1	16	CASTHGTGVNTGELFF
TRBJ1-4	TRBV18	16	CASSSSHPATNEKLFF
TRBJ2-2	TRBV12-3/TRBV12-4	13	CASSPIQGGELFF
TRBJ2-2	TRBV10-3	15	CAIRAQDRGTGELFF
TRBJ2-3	TRBV3-1	15	CASSQVQGARDTQYF
TRBJ2-5	TRBV5-1	15	CASRRRPGGGETQYF
TRBJ1-6	TRBV5-1	14	CASSEDRGVSPLHF
TRBJ2-5	TRBV5-1	13	CASSLGQGETQYF
TRBJ1-5	TRBV5-1	14	CASSLEGSNQPQHF
TRBJ2-3	TRBV5-1	15	CASSSQGRHTDTQYF
TRBJ2-2	TRBV6-2/TRBV6-3	16	CASRPSGGGNTGELFF
TRBJ2-2	TRBV12-3/TRBV12-4	18	CASSQTSGRYANTGELFF
TRBJ2-6	TRBV11-3	16	CASRGQASSGANVLTF